This TCR beta chain was obtained from a study of blood T cells in healthy people across ages. It was with a sample-barcoded 5' primer and a J-beta primer mix that a second PCR of about 6 to 12 cycles was run. Each CDR3 protein is one row after TCRdb ran MiXCR on the 5' RACE reads. The sample consists of approximately 800,000 distinct CDR3 sequences, 20% to 30% of them appearing once. V lost 1 base, J lost 4 bases, and 11 bases lay in between. Germline V lookup: CDR1 MGHRA, CDR2 YSYEKL. The CDR3 sequence is 15 residues long. These data also formed part of another study, on T cells of mothers and their children.

This chain connects TRBV4-1 to TRBJ2-4, with unresolved D. This clonotype originated in a boy aged 5-17 years in good health. What was sequenced was blood. CDR3 nucleotides: TGCGCCAGCAGCCAAGTCGTGGTGGGGAAAAACATTCAGTACTTC. It codes for CASSQVVVGKNIQYF.